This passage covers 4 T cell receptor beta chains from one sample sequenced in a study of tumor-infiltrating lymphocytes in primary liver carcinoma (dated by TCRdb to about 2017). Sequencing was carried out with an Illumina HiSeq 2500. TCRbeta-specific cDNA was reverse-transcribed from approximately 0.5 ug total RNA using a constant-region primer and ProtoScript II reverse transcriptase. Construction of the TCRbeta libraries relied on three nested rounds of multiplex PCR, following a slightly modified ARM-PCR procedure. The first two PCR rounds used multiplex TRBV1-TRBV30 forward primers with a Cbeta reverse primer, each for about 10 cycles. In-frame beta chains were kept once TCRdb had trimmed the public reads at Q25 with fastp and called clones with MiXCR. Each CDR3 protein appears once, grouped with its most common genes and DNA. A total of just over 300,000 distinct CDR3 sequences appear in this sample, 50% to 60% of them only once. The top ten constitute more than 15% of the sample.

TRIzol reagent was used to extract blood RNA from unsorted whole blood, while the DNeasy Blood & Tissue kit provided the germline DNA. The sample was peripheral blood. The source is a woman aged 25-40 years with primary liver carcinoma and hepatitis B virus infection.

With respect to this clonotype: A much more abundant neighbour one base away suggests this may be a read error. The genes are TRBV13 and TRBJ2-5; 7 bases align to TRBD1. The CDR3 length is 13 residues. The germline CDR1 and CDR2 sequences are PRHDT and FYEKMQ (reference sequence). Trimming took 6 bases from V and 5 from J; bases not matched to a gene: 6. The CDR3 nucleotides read TGTGCCAGCAGTACGGGACAGCATGAGACCCAGTACTTC. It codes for CASSTGQHETQYF.

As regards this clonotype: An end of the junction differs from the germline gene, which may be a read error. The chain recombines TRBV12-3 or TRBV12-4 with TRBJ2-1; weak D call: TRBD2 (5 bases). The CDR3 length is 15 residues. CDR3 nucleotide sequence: TGTGCCAGCAGTTTGGAAACTAGGAGGAATGTCGAGCTGTTCTTC. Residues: CASSLETRRNVELFF.

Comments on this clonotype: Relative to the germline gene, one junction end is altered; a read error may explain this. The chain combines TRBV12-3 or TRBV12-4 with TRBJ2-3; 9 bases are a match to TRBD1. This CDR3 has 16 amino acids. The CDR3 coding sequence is TGTGCCAGCAGCCGACAGGGGGTGATAAGCACAGATACGCGGTATTTT. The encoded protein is CASSRQGVISTDTRYF.

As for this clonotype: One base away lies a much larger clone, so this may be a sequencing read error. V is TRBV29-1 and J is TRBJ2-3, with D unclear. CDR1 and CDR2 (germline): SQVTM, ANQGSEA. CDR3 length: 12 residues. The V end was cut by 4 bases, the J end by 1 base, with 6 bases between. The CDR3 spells CSVVVCTDTQYF. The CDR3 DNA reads TGCAGCGTTGTAGTATGCACAGATACGCAGTATTTT.